Detailed here is one T cell receptor (beta chain). Its antigen is unidentified. CDR1 is LNHDA and CDR2 is SQIVND in the germline V gene (reference sequence). The CDR3 length is 13 residues. The V gene lost 2 bases and the J gene lost 0 bases, with 4 bases spanning the gap. The data originate from a study of vaccination effects on CD4 cells after COVID-19. TCRdb's copy holds only in-frame clones and misses some; the assay was immunoSEQ multiplex PCR. This sample has about 40,000 clones, with over 65% found just once. Sequencing followed a ViraFEST assay step that expanded antigen-specific CD4+ T cells with viral peptide pools. Culture lasted about ten days before CD4+ T cell isolation. None of these healthy vaccinees had been infected with SARS-CoV-2 before vaccination.

The chain carries TRBV19 and TRBJ1-1, with unresolved D. The sequencing used CD4+ T cells from PBMCs cultured with HCoV-OC43 spike peptides, collected before COVID-19 vaccination. Stated subset: HCoV-OC43 spike overlapping peptide pool stimulation. This sequence was found in a human donor who received a COVID-19 vaccine. CDR3 amino acids: CASSINMNTEAFF. The CDR3 nucleotides read TGTGCCAGTAGTATAAACATGAACACTGAAGCTTTCTTT.